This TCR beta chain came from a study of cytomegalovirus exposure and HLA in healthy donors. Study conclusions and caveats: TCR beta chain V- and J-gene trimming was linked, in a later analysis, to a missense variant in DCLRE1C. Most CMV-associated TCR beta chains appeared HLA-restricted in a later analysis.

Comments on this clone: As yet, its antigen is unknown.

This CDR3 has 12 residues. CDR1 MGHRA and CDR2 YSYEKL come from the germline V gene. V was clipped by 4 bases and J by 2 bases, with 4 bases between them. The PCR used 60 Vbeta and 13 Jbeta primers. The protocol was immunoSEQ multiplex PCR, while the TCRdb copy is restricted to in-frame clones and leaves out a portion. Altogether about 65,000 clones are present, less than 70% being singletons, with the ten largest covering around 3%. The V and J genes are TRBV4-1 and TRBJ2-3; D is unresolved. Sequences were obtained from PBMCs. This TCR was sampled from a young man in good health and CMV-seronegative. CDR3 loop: CASSPHTDTQYF. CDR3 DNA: TGCGCCAGCAGCCCCCACACAGATACGCAGTATTTT.